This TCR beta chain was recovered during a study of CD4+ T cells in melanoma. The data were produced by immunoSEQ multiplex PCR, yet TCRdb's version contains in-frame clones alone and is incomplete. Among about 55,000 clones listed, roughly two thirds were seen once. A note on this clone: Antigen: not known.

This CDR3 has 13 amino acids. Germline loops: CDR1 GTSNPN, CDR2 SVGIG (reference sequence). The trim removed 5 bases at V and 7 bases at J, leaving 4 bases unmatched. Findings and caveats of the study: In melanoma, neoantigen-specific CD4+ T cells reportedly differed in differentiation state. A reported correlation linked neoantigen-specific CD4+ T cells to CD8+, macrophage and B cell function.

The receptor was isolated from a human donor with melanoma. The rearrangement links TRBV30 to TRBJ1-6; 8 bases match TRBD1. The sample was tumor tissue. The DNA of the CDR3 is TGTGCCTGGGGACGGACAGGGAATTCACCCCTCCACTTT. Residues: CAWGRTGNSPLHF.